This TCR beta chain is from a study of CD8+ T cells in alopecia areata. Study context: Tofacitinib therapy lasting 6 to 18 months was followed by 6 months off drug.

This clone was seen a few times. Following RNA extraction, reverse transcription yielded cDNA that acted as the sequencing template. Sequencing was performed with immunoSEQ multiplex PCR; in TCRdb, only in-frame clones are kept and a portion is missing. The sample records 80,000 to 100,000 clones, 35% to 50% being singletons. The CDR3 is 12 amino acids. Trimming shortened V by 3 bases and J by 6 bases, and 6 bases separated the two germline ends. In germline, CDR1 is SGHAT, CDR2 FQNNGV. This chain uses TRBV11-2 with TRBJ2-1; D is unclear. This TCR derives from a human donor with alopecia areata. The specimen sequenced was CD4+ T cells sorted from blood. In DNA form, the CDR3 reads TGTGCCAGCAGCTTCACACCCAATGAGCAGTTCTTC. Encoded protein: CASSFTPNEQFF.